Sequencing of this TCR beta chain was carried out in a study of T cells in Graves' hyperthyroidism and ophthalmopathy. Study-wide background: Once the initial diagnosis was made, peripheral blood was obtained before any treatment.

It was RNA transcripts that yielded the amplified TCR beta CDR3 regions. With the HTBI primer set, the TCR CDR3 went through a first round of RT-PCR. TCRdb fed the multiplex PCR reads into MiXCR, producing one record per CDR3 protein. The sample consists of around 350,000 distinct CDR3 sequences, around 16% of them appearing once. This CDR3 is 14 amino acids long. Trimming took 11 bases from V and 2 from J; bases not matched to a gene: 9. Germline CDR1 and CDR2: KGHDR and SFDVKD. Patients with uncontrolled infections, other autoimmune diseases, pregnancy or lactation were excluded. Based on clinical symptoms, serum thyroxine and TRAb, thyroid ultrasound and orbital computed tomography, diagnoses were reached. This clonotype showed up just a few times.

The TCR sequence derives from a woman aged 18 to 35 with Graves' hyperthyroidism that later progressed to Graves' ophthalmopathy. The chain recombines TRBV24-1 with TRBJ2-3, with 7 bases that match TRBD1. Sequenced material: blood. The CDR3 bases are TGTGCCAACCACAGGGGACACTACACAGATACGCAGTATTTT. It translates to CANHRGHYTDTQYF.